This TCR beta chain was sequenced in a study of blood T cell repertoires in COVID-19. Overall study: COVID-19 samples collected from the United States, Italy and Spain covered acute and convalescent phases.

The J segment lost 2 bases and the V segment lost 5 bases, leaving 5 bases of the junction unmatched. The CDR3 has 14 amino acids. Germline CDR1 and CDR2: SQVTM and ANQGSEA. TCRdb's copy holds only in-frame clones and misses some; the assay was immunoSEQ multiplex PCR. Among approximately 190,000 clones listed, around four fifths were seen once. The V call is TRBV29-1, the J call TRBJ2-7; 11 positions agree with TRBD2. The source material was peripheral blood. The TCR comes from a human donor in a cohort sampled during active COVID-19. In nucleotides, the CDR3 is TGCAGCGTTACGGGACTAGCGGATGCCTACGAGCAGTACTTC. This sequence encodes CSVTGLADAYEQYF.